A selection of T cell receptor beta chains follows, all from one sample in a study of glioma-infiltrating T cells after dendritic cell vaccination. Method: immunoSEQ multiplex PCR; TCRdb's copy keeps in-frame clones and lacks some. The sample records around 90,000 clones, 80% to 90% being singletons. Specimen: blood, collected after dendritic cell vaccination. These TCRs come from a human donor with glioblastoma. Each CDR3 is given with its conserved first and last residue. D genes are given only for firm matches. Clone size is not always given. Where it is, it says once, few, many or a class for expanded clones.

CDR3 protein | CDR3 DNA | J gene | CDR3 length | D gene | clone size | V gene
CASSLVPIGQDYEQYF | TGCGCCAGCAGCTTGGTCCCAATCGGCCAGGACTACGAGCAGTACTTC | TRBJ2-7 | 16 | NA | NA | TRBV5-1
CASSFTGNNQPQHF | TGTGCCAGCAGCTTTACAGGGAACAATCAGCCCCAGCATTTT | TRBJ1-5 | 14 | NA | once | TRBV5-8
CASELAGRSDEQFF | TGCGCCAGCGAACTAGCGGGGCGTTCGGATGAGCAGTTCTTC | TRBJ2-1 | 14 | TRBD2 | NA | TRBV5-1
CASSFDRGSYNEQFF | TGTGCCAGCAGCTTCGACAGGGGATCCTACAATGAGCAGTTCTTC | TRBJ2-1 | 15 | TRBD1 | few | TRBV11-2
CASSEHGGNSLYEQYF | TGTGCCAGCAGCGAGCATGGAGGGAATTCCCTTTACGAGCAGTACTTC | TRBJ2-7 | 16 | NA | NA | TRBV9
CASSPRLGGDTEAFF | TGCGCCAGCAGCCCTAGGTTGGGGGGAGACACTGAAGCTTTCTTT | TRBJ1-1 | 15 | NA | NA | TRBV5-1
CASSRSTGDEAFF | TGTGCCAGCTCACGATCGACAGGGGACGAAGCTTTCTTT | TRBJ1-1 | 13 | TRBD1 | NA | TRBV18
CASGGQRSEAFF | TGTGCCAGCGGGGGACAGCGATCTGAAGCTTTCTTT | TRBJ1-1 | 12 | TRBD1 | few | TRBV11-1
CASRRLAGGPGEQFF | TGTGCCAGCAGGAGACTAGCGGGAGGCCCCGGGGAGCAGTTCTTC | TRBJ2-1 | 15 | TRBD2 | NA | TRBV2
CASSSLGQASSFRGYTF | TGTGCCAGTAGTTCATTGGGACAGGCCTCTTCATTCAGGGGCTACACCTTC | TRBJ1-2 | 17 | TRBD1 | NA | TRBV19
CSARGDNEQFF | TGCAGTGCTAGAGGAGACAATGAGCAGTTCTTC | TRBJ2-1 | 11 | NA | once | TRBV20-1
CASSKGGAGQEGYGYTF | TGTGCCAGCAGCAAAGGGGGGGCCGGACAGGAGGGCTATGGCTACACCTTC | TRBJ1-2 | 17 | NA | NA | TRBV21-1
CAISEPRGLREGYTF | TGTGCCATCAGTGAACCCAGGGGGCTAAGGGAAGGCTACACCTTC | TRBJ1-2 | 15 | TRBD1 | NA | TRBV10-3
CAWSVGTSEYNEQFF | TGTGCCTGGAGTGTAGGGACTAGCGAGTACAATGAGCAGTTCTTC | TRBJ2-1 | 15 | TRBD2 | NA | TRBV30
CASTFGGYTIYF | TGTGCCAGCACCTTCGGGGGGTACACCATATATTTT | TRBJ1-3 | 12 | NA | few | TRBV2
CAWSVRTSTNEKLFF | TGTGCCTGGAGTGTCAGGACATCAACTAATGAAAAACTGTTTTTT | TRBJ1-4 | 15 | NA | NA | TRBV30
CASRAMGQGVGTQYF | TGTGCCAGCAGAGCAATGGGACAGGGTGTTGGGACCCAGTACTTC | TRBJ2-5 | 15 | TRBD1 | NA | TRBV27
CASSLVNIGELFF | TGTGCCAGCAGCTTAGTGAACATCGGGGAGCTGTTTTTT | TRBJ2-2 | 13 | NA | NA | TRBV11-1
CASKGQGMNTEAFF | TGCGCCAGCAAGGGGCAGGGGATGAACACTGAAGCTTTCTTT | TRBJ1-1 | 14 | NA | NA | TRBV5-1
CASSLGDRGMNTEAFF | TGTGCCAGCAGCTTAGGAGACAGGGGGATGAACACTGAAGCTTTCTTT | TRBJ1-1 | 16 | TRBD1 | NA | TRBV5-5
CASTGRPLEGGYTF | TGCGCCAGCACTGGGCGCCCTCTGGAGGGTGGCTACACCTTC | TRBJ1-2 | 14 | NA | NA | TRBV10-2
CASKLGQGGETQYF | TGTGCCAGCAAGCTGGGGCAGGGAGGAGAGACCCAGTACTTC | TRBJ2-5 | 14 | NA | NA | TRBV2
CASSERGGGGAEQFF | TGTGCCAGCAGTGAGCGGGGGGGCGGTGGGGCTGAGCAGTTCTTC | TRBJ2-1 | 15 | TRBD2 | NA | TRBV2
CASSGTGDDEQYF | TGCGCCAGCAGCGGAACAGGGGACGACGAGCAGTACTTC | TRBJ2-7 | 13 | TRBD1 | NA | TRBV5-1
CASSAGQGETPQHF | TGTGCCAGCAGCGCTGGACAGGGAGAAACTCCCCAGCATTTT | TRBJ1-5 | 14 | TRBD1 | NA | TRBV7-2
CASSPRTVDNEKLFF | TGTGCCAGCAGTCCCCGGACAGTCGATAATGAAAAACTGTTTTTT | TRBJ1-4 | 15 | NA | NA | TRBV6-6
CASSISRGSEAFF | TGTGCCAGTAGTATATCCCGGGGTAGTGAAGCTTTCTTT | TRBJ1-1 | 13 | NA | NA | TRBV19
CASSYTGYFNEKLFF | TGTGCCAGCAGCTACACAGGCTATTTTAATGAAAAACTGTTTTTT | TRBJ1-4 | 15 | NA | NA | TRBV7-2
CASTLLAGSTDTQYF | TGTGCCAGCACTCTACTAGCGGGGAGCACAGATACGCAGTATTTT | TRBJ2-3 | 15 | TRBD2 | NA | TRBV6-1
CASSVTGTGLIETQYF | TGCGCCAGCAGCGTTACTGGGACAGGGTTAATCGAGACCCAGTACTTC | TRBJ2-5 | 16 | TRBD1 | medium-sized | TRBV5-1
CASSLLQQGAGYTF | TGTGCCAGCAGTTTATTACAACAGGGGGCTGGCTACACCTTC | TRBJ1-2 | 14 | TRBD1 | NA | TRBV27
CASSLQGALYNEQFF | TGCGCCAGCAGCCTACAGGGGGCTCTCTACAATGAGCAGTTCTTC | TRBJ2-1 | 15 | TRBD1 | NA | TRBV5-1
CASSYYTDRDGYTF | TGTGCCAGCAGTTACTACACCGACAGGGACGGCTACACCTTC | TRBJ1-2 | 14 | TRBD1 | NA | TRBV6-6
CASSSDRGTRETQYF | TGTGCCAGCAGCTCGGACAGGGGGACGCGAGAGACCCAGTACTTC | TRBJ2-5 | 15 | TRBD1 | NA | TRBV11-2
CASSQEGLANEQFF | TGCGCCAGCAGCCAAGAGGGACTAGCCAATGAGCAGTTCTTC | TRBJ2-1 | 14 | TRBD2 | NA | TRBV4-1
CARPVSAEPMGAANEKLFF | TGTGCCAGGCCCGTGTCTGCGGAGCCGATGGGGGCGGCTAATGAAAAACTGTTTTTT | TRBJ1-4 | 19 | NA | once | TRBV10-3
CASSPTLDRVGTDTQYF | TGTGCCAGCAGCCCGACCCTGGACAGGGTAGGCACAGATACGCAGTATTTT | TRBJ2-3 | 17 | TRBD1 | NA | TRBV7-2
CASSLGPMSSYNEQFF | TGTGCCAGCAGCTTGGGTCCCATGAGCTCCTACAATGAGCAGTTCTTC | TRBJ2-1 | 16 | NA | NA | TRBV5-6
CASSYSREGLNEQFF | TGTGCCAGCAGTTACTCGCGGGAGGGCCTAAATGAGCAGTTCTTC | TRBJ2-1 | 15 | TRBD2 | once | TRBV6-6
CASSLGQSSGNTIYF | TGTGCCAGCAGTTTAGGACAGAGCTCTGGAAACACCATATATTTT | TRBJ1-3 | 15 | NA | NA | TRBV6-5
CAIRSAGPYEQYF | TGTGCCATCAGGAGCGCGGGTCCCTACGAGCAGTACTTC | TRBJ2-7 | 13 | NA | once | TRBV10-3
CASRLGLAATDTQYF | TGTGCCAGCAGGTTGGGACTAGCGGCCACAGATACGCAGTATTTT | TRBJ2-3 | 15 | TRBD2 | NA | TRBV9
CASSLRAGLAINSYNEQFF | TGTGCCAGCAGCTTAAGGGCGGGACTAGCTATAAACTCCTACAATGAGCAGTTCTTC | TRBJ2-1 | 19 | TRBD2 | NA | TRBV7-9
CASSKADRGRGGELFF | TGTGCCAGTAGTAAGGCGGACAGGGGGCGCGGCGGGGAGCTGTTTTTT | TRBJ2-2 | 16 | TRBD1 | NA | TRBV19
CASSPSGDHYGYTF | TGTGCCAGCAGCCCCAGCGGGGACCACTATGGCTACACCTTC | TRBJ1-2 | 14 | NA | NA | TRBV11-1
CASSPGAPGIRELFF | TGCGCCAGCAGCCCGGGAGCCCCAGGGATCAGGGAGCTGTTTTTT | TRBJ2-2 | 15 | NA | NA | TRBV5-1
CASSNSQGRGYTF | TGTGCCAGTAGTAACTCGCAGGGGCGCGGCTACACCTTC | TRBJ1-2 | 13 | NA | NA | TRBV19
CASSTYRQGMNTEAFF | TGTGCCAGTAGTACGTACCGACAGGGAATGAACACTGAAGCTTTCTTT | TRBJ1-1 | 16 | TRBD1 | NA | TRBV19
CASSSLTGTYEKLFF | TGTGCCAGCAGTTCCCTTACAGGGACGTACGAAAAACTGTTTTTT | TRBJ1-4 | 15 | NA | once | TRBV6-6
CASSFGGGSYNEQFF | TGCGCCAGCAGCTTTGGCGGGGGATCCTACAATGAGCAGTTCTTC | TRBJ2-1 | 15 | TRBD2 | NA | TRBV5-1
CASRSGQEETQYF | TGTGCCAGCAGGTCGGGACAGGAAGAGACCCAGTACTTC | TRBJ2-5 | 13 | TRBD1 | NA | TRBV6-5
CASSLVGTGYGYTF | TGTGCCAGCAGCTTGGTGGGGACAGGGTATGGCTACACCTTC | TRBJ1-2 | 14 | TRBD1 | NA | TRBV5-4
CASSVGGQNEKLFF | TGTGCCAGCAGCGTAGGAGGACAGAATGAAAAACTGTTTTTT | TRBJ1-4 | 14 | NA | NA | TRBV9
CASSPGGNEQFF | TGTGCCAGCAGTCCAGGAGGCAATGAGCAGTTCTTC | TRBJ2-1 | 12 | NA | NA | TRBV13
CASSRSGRSHNEQFF | TGTGCCAGCAGCCGCAGCGGGAGGAGCCACAATGAGCAGTTCTTC | TRBJ2-1 | 15 | TRBD2 | NA | TRBV28
CASTPLDSSSPEAFF | TGTGCCAGCACCCCACTGGACTCGTCGTCCCCTGAAGCTTTCTTT | TRBJ1-1 | 15 | NA | NA | TRBV6-5
CAISRQGSEAFF | TGTGCCATCAGTCGACAGGGGAGTGAAGCTTTCTTT | TRBJ1-1 | 12 | TRBD1 | NA | TRBV10-3
CAISDRSLAYEQYF | TGTGCCATCAGTGACCGGTCCTTAGCCTACGAGCAGTACTTC | TRBJ2-7 | 14 | NA | few | TRBV10-3
CASLESDTGELFF | TGCGCCAGCTTAGAAAGTGACACCGGGGAGCTGTTTTTT | TRBJ2-2 | 13 | NA | NA | TRBV5-1
CASSLGQGVSPLHF | TGCGCCAGCAGCTTGGGACAGGGGGTTTCACCCCTCCACTTT | TRBJ1-6 | 14 | TRBD1 | NA | TRBV5-1